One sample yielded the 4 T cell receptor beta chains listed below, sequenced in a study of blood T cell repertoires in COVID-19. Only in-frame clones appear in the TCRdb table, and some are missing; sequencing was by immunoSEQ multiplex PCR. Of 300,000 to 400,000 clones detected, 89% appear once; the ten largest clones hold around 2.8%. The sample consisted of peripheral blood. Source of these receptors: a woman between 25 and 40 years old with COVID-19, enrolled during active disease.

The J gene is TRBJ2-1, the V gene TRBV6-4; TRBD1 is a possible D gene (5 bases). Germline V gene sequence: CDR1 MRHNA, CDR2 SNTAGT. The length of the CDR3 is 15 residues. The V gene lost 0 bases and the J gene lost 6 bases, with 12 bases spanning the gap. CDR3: CASSDSGAVVNEQFF. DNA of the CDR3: TGTGCCAGCAGTGACTCTGGGGCGGTAGTCAATGAGCAGTTCTTC.

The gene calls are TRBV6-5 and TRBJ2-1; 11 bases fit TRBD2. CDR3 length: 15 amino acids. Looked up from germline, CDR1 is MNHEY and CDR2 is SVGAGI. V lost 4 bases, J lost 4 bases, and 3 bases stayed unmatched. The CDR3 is CASSLTSGVYNEQFF. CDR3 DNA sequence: TGTGCCAGCAGTTTGACTAGCGGGGTATACAATGAGCAGTTCTTC.

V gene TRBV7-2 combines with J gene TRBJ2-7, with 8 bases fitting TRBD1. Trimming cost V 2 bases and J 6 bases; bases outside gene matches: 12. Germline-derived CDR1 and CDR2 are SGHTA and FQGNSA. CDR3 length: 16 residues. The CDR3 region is CASSLRGAGGDFEQYV. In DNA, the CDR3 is TGTGCCAGCAGCTTAAGGGGGGCAGGGGGCGATTTCGAGCAGTACGTC.

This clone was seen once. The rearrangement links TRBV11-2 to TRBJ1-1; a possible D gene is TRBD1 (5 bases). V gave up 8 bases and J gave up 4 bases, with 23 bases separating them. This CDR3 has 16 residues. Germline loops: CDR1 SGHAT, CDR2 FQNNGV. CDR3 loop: CASEFDAGRGTTEAFF. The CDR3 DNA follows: TGTGCCAGCGAGTTTGACGCGGGACGGGGGACCACTGAAGCTTTCTTT.